The rows below give T cell receptor beta chains drawn from one sample of a study of Ad26.COV2.S vaccination and SARS-CoV-2 variants. TCRdb's copy holds only in-frame clones and misses some; the assay was immunoSEQ multiplex PCR. The sample consists of approximately 480,000 clones, roughly 85% of them appearing once. Source: peripheral blood, taken in a trial of Ad26.COV2.S vaccine versus placebo. Receptor source: a person aged 18 to 59 who received the Ad26.COV2.S COVID-19 vaccine or a placebo. Both conserved end residues are part of each CDR3. The order of the fields is V gene, J gene, clone size, D gene, CDR3 protein, CDR3 DNA. The D gene is left open where the match is weak. Size values are once, few and many counts, or a class for expanded clones, and some rows have none.

V: TRBV7-9
J: TRBJ2-1
size: NA
D: TRBD2
CDR3: CASSLLAEHNEQFF
DNA: TGTGCCAGCAGCTTACTAGCGGAGCACAATGAGCAGTTCTTC

V: TRBV28
J: TRBJ2-7
size: NA
D: TRBD1
CDR3: CASSRQGSYEQYF
DNA: TGTGCCAGCAGTCGACAGGGTTCATACGAGCAGTACTTC

V: TRBV4-3
J: TRBJ2-4
size: NA
D: NA
CDR3: CASSQDVGHKNIQYF
DNA: TGCGCCAGCAGCCAAGATGTCGGCCACAAAAACATTCAGTACTTC

V: TRBV2
J: TRBJ1-1
size: NA
D: NA
CDR3: CASRGPNTEAFF
DNA: TGTGCCAGCAGGGGCCCAAACACTGAAGCTTTCTTT

V: TRBV30
J: TRBJ2-7
size: NA
D: TRBD1
CDR3: CAWSAGRGKEQYF
DNA: TGTGCCTGGAGTGCCGGCAGGGGGAAAGAGCAGTACTTC

V: TRBV29-1
J: TRBJ1-2
size: NA
D: NA
CDR3: CSVEGSNGYTF
DNA: TGCAGCGTTGAAGGGTCCAATGGCTACACCTTC

V: TRBV7-2
J: TRBJ2-5
size: NA
D: TRBD1
CDR3: CASSLEFLGQGQETQYF
DNA: TGTGCCAGCAGCTTAGAGTTTTTGGGACAGGGTCAAGAGACCCAGTACTTC

V: TRBV19
J: TRBJ1-2
size: NA
D: TRBD1
CDR3: CASSQTGAYGYTF
DNA: TGTGCCAGTAGCCAGACAGGGGCCTATGGCTACACCTTC

V: TRBV11-2
J: TRBJ2-1
size: few
D: TRBD2
CDR3: CASSISTSGRWFF
DNA: TGTGCCAGCAGCATTTCGACTAGCGGGAGGTGGTTCTTC

V: TRBV19
J: TRBJ1-5
size: NA
D: TRBD1
CDR3: CEGTGLHQPQHF
DNA: TGTGAGGGGACAGGGCTACATCAGCCCCAGCATTTT

V: TRBV6-5
J: TRBJ1-5
size: NA
D: TRBD1
CDR3: CASSETGNQPQHF
DNA: TGTGCCAGCAGCGAGACAGGGAATCAGCCCCAGCATTTT